Included here is one TCR beta chain sequence, with context. These data are taken from a study of blood T cell repertoires in COVID-19. The table came from immunoSEQ multiplex PCR; TCRdb's copy has only in-frame clones and leaves some out. The repertoire consists of around 400,000 clones, with around 90% occurring once and the leading ten covering 0.95% to 1.5%. This CDR3 contains 15 residues. Trimming at V came to 10 bases and at J to 4 bases, leaving 7 bases not matched to a gene. Germline V gene sequence: CDR1 MNHEY, CDR2 SMNVEV (reference sequence). The V call is TRBV27, the J call TRBJ2-2; 12 bases fit TRBD2. The sequenced sample consisted of peripheral blood. The TCR comes from a man aged 40-50 years with acute or convalescent COVID-19. The DNA of the CDR3 is TGTGCCACCATCGGGACTAGCGGGCCCACCGGGGAGCTGTTTTTT. Translating it yields CATIGTSGPTGELFF.